This entry lists 31 T cell receptor beta chains sequenced from one sample in a study of T cells in localized non-small cell lung cancer. This table comes from immunoSEQ multiplex PCR, and its TCRdb copy is limited to in-frame clones, with some not included. The data show 130,000 or so clones, roughly 90% seen once. Sequences were derived from peripheral blood, sampled before any cancer treatment. These receptors were collected from a female donor over 55 with stage I lung adenocarcinoma.

This clone occurred once. This rearrangement joins TRBV9 to TRBJ1-3; 9 positions match TRBD1. The CDR3 sequence is 16 residues long. The J segment lost 4 bases and the V segment lost 1 base, leaving 6 bases of the junction unmatched. From germline, CDR1 is SGDLS and CDR2 YYNGEE. The CDR3 region has the DNA TGTGCCAGCAGCGTAACACAGGGGGCTGAGGGAAACACCATATATTTT. This gives the protein CASSVTQGAEGNTIYF.

The chain joins TRBV29-1 to TRBJ2-5; D unresolved. Trimming took off 7 bases at V and 7 bases at J, with 22 bases between the two ends. The CDR3 runs 14 residues. Germline V CDR1 and CDR2: SQVTM, ANQGSEA. In DNA, the CDR3 is TGCAGCGGATGGACGGATCTCAATTTAGGGACCCAGTACTTC. Translated, it gives CSGWTDLNLGTQYF.

The rearrangement links TRBV7-9 to TRBJ1-3; D gene uncertain. This CDR3 is built from 16 residues. CDR1 is SEHNR, CDR2 FQNEAQ, per germline (reference sequence). Trimming removed 7 bases from V and 0 bases from J, with 16 bases in between. CDR3 nucleotides: TGTGCCAGCACCGCCTCAGTATGGGGCTCTGGAAACACCATATATTTT. Protein sequence: CASTASVWGSGNTIYF.

Sample share makes this clone medium-sized. The genes are TRBV7-9 and TRBJ1-1; 7 bases are a match to TRBD1. V lost 5 bases to trimming and J lost 0 bases; unmatched junction nucleotides: 6. The V gene's germline CDR1 is SEHNR and CDR2 FQNEAQ (reference sequence). The CDR3 extends over 15 amino acids. CDR3 sequence: CASSPRGQMNTEAFF. CDR3 in DNA: TGTGCCAGCAGCCCCCGGGGACAGATGAACACTGAAGCTTTCTTT.

The chain combines TRBV10-1 with TRBJ2-5; D remains ambiguous. Germline CDR1 is WNHNN and CDR2 is SYGVQD (reference sequence). The V and J ends lost 3 bases and 0 bases respectively, with 8 bases between them. CDR3 length: 14 residues. Written as DNA, the CDR3 is TGCGCCAGCAGTGAATCAACGAACCAAGAGACCCAGTACTTC. Translating gives CASSESTNQETQYF.

V usage is TRBV7-9 and J usage is TRBJ1-1; D not resolved. Per the germline V gene, CDR1 is SEHNR and CDR2 is FQNEAQ (reference sequence). V gave up 1 base and J gave up 0 bases, with 0 bases separating them. The CDR3 has 12 amino acids. The CDR3 nucleotides are TGTGCCAGCAGCTTAGTGAACACTGAAGCTTTCTTT. Protein sequence: CASSLVNTEAFF. Full variable domain (remainder filled in from reference TRBV7-9 and TRBJ1-1): DTGVSQNPRHKITKRGQNVTFRCDPISEHNRLYWYRQTLGQGPEFLTYFQNEAQLEKSRLLSDRFSAERPKGSFSTLEIQRTEQGDSAMYLCASSLVNTEAFFGQGTRLTVV.

The chain has TRBV9 and TRBJ2-6; possible D gene TRBD1, 6 bases. This CDR3 is 18 amino acids long. In germline, CDR1 is SGDLS, CDR2 YYNGEE. Trimming took 4 bases from V and 0 from J, leaving 17 bases between them. This CDR3 reads CASSNRGGESSGANVLTF. CDR3 coding DNA: TGTGCCAGCAGCAACAGAGGGGGAGAAAGCTCTGGGGCCAACGTCCTGACTTTC.

This chain connects TRBV9 to TRBJ2-1; the D is unclear. The CDR3 is 13 residues long. Trimming removed 0 bases at V and 5 bases at J, with 6 bases between. CDR1 is SGDLS, CDR2 YYNGEE, per germline. In nucleotides, the CDR3 is TGTGCCAGCAGCGTAGGGAGAAACAATGAGCAGTTCTTC. Translated, it gives CASSVGRNNEQFF.

The rearrangement uses TRBV18 and TRBJ1-5; 9 bases are shared with TRBD1. Losses at the gene ends were 8 bases for V and 0 bases for J; bases not matched to a gene: 5. Germline loops: CDR1 KGHSH, CDR2 LQKENI. The CDR3 contains 15 residues. The CDR3 DNA reads as TGTGCCAGCCGGACAGGGGCTGCTAGCAATCAGCCCCAGCATTTT. Its protein is CASRTGAASNQPQHF.

V gene TRBV29-1 combines with J gene TRBJ2-7; D is uncertain. Trimming shortened V by 4 bases and J by 0 bases, and 4 bases separated the two germline ends. This CDR3 comprises 11 residues. CDR1 SQVTM and CDR2 ANQGSEA come from the germline V gene. CDR3 bases: TGCAGCGTTGCCGACTCCTACGAGCAGTACTTC. Amino acids: CSVADSYEQYF.

The CDR3 DNA sequence: TGTGCCAGCCCGACGGGGACAGGGGGCAGGACTGAAGCTTTCTTT. Translating gives CASPTGTGGRTEAFF. The chain carries TRBV6-1 and TRBJ1-1; 12 bases map to TRBD1. This CDR3 region has 15 residues. Trimming took 8 bases from V and 5 from J; bases not matched to a gene: 9. The germline V gene has CDR1 MNHNS and CDR2 SASEGT.

The V gene is TRBV28, the J gene TRBJ2-1; D is perhaps TRBD2 (7 bases). Trimming cost V 3 bases and J 7 bases, with 19 bases left between them. The CDR3 runs 16 residues. CDR1 and CDR2 (germline): MDHEN, SYDVKM. CDR3 coding DNA: TGTGCCAGCAGTTTTAGGTTCGGGGGGCTGGGGAATGAGCAGTTCTTC. This sequence encodes CASSFRFGGLGNEQFF. The whole variable domain, filled in from reference TRBV28 and TRBJ2-1, reads DVKVTQSSRYLVKRTGEKVFLECVQDMDHENMFWYRQDPGLGLRLIYFSYDVKMKEKGDIPEGYSVSREKKERFSLILESASTNQTSMYLCASSFRFGGLGNEQFFGPGTRLTVL.

This sequence joins TRBV5-1 and TRBJ2-6; 9 positions match TRBD2. V was clipped by 1 base and J by 4 bases; unmatched bases: 6. Germline CDR1 is SGHRS and CDR2 is YFSETQ. The length of the CDR3 is 17 residues. The CDR3 DNA reads TGCGCCAGCAGCTTGTTAGCGGGAGTATCAGGGGCCAACGTCCTGACTTTC. Its translation is CASSLLAGVSGANVLTF.

The chain is built from TRBV6-4 and TRBJ2-3; 12 nucleotides match TRBD2. Germline-derived CDR1 and CDR2 are MRHNA and SNTAGT. V trimming: 5 bases; J trimming: 3 bases; junction bases outside the gene matches: 6. CDR3 length: 16 amino acids. CDR3 amino acids: CASSHLAGGPTDTQYF. The CDR3 DNA follows: TGTGCCAGCAGTCATCTAGCGGGAGGGCCAACAGATACGCAGTATTTT.

The sample holds one count of this clone. Other nucleotide sequences in the sample specify the same CDR3. The chain carries TRBV5-1 and TRBJ2-1; D is ambiguous. Deletions cut 0 bases from V and 0 bases from J, with 7 bases between. CDR3 length: 15 residues. Germline V gives CDR1 SGHRS, CDR2 YFSETQ. CDR3 loop: CASSLEGSSYNEQFF. For the CDR3, the DNA is TGCGCCAGCAGCTTGGAGGGAAGCTCCTACAATGAGCAGTTCTTC.

The chain links TRBV7-3 to TRBJ2-1, with 9 nucleotides matching TRBD2. The ends lost 0 bases at V and 6 bases at J; junction bases unmatched: 6. CDR3 length: 16 residues. Germline V gene lookup returns CDR1 SGHTA and CDR2 FQGTGA. This CDR3 reads CASSLTSTSGRNEQFF. The CDR3 DNA reads TGTGCCAGCAGCTTAACATCTACTAGCGGGCGCAATGAGCAGTTCTTC.

The V call is TRBV5-4, the J call TRBJ2-6; D gene unclear. The CDR3 has 16 amino acids. Per the germline V gene, CDR1 is SGHNT and CDR2 is YYREEE (reference sequence). Trimming cost V 7 bases and J 2 bases, with 16 bases left between them. The CDR3 DNA follows: TGTGCCAGCCGTCTAGGCGGAGATACTGGGGCCAACGTCCTGACTTTC. Encoded protein: CASRLGGDTGANVLTF.

This CDR3 is CSGSQERTDTQYF. The CDR3 DNA follows: TGCAGCGGTTCTCAAGAACGCACAGATACGCAGTATTTT. The J gene is TRBJ2-3, the V gene TRBV29-1; D remains unclear. Germline V gene data show CDR1 as SQVTM and CDR2 as ANQGSEA. The V end lost 7 bases, the J end lost 1 base, and 12 bases lay between the germline ends. CDR3 length: 13 amino acids.

This clone was counted a few times. This chain joins TRBV6-1 and TRBJ1-5; TRBD1 matches at 7 bases. Germline values: CDR1 MNHNS, CDR2 SASEGT. The J segment lost 0 bases and the V segment lost 6 bases, leaving 5 bases of the junction unmatched. The CDR3 has 15 amino acids. This CDR3 is CASRSGQSSNQPQHF. The CDR3 region has the DNA TGTGCCAGCAGGTCGGGACAGAGTAGCAATCAGCCCCAGCATTTT.

V usage is TRBV11-2 and J usage is TRBJ2-7; TRBD2 matches 8 bases. Germline CDR1 is SGHAT and CDR2 is FQNNGV. With V trimmed by 1 base and J by 9 bases, 8 bases remained unmatched. The CDR3 is made up of 14 amino acids. CDR3 region: CASSLGTSYGGQYF. The CDR3 nucleotides read TGTGCCAGCAGCTTAGGGACTAGCTATGGTGGGCAGTACTTC. Complete variable domain (other parts from reference TRBV11-2 and TRBJ2-7): EAGVAQSPRYKIIEKRQSVAFWCNPISGHATLYWYQQILGQGPKLLIQFQNNGVVDDSQLPKDRFSAERLKGVDSTLKIQPAKLEDSAVYLCASSLGTSYGGQYFGPGTRLTVT.

This clone was seen a handful of times. Other nucleotide sequences in the sample specify the same CDR3. The chain has TRBV20-1 and TRBJ1-1; D is undetermined. Trimming removed 3 bases from V and 2 bases from J, with 4 bases in between. CDR1 and CDR2 from the germline V gene are DFQATT and SNEGSKA (reference sequence). The CDR3 runs 11 residues. CDR3 DNA sequence: TGCAGTGCTAGGCCAAACACTGAAGCTTTCTTT. Its translation: CSARPNTEAFF.

About this clone itself: The junction differs from germline at one of its ends, possibly a read error. The chain is built from TRBV7-8 and TRBJ2-3; D is ambiguous. CDR1 SGHVS and CDR2 FQNEAQ come from the germline V gene. The CDR3 extends over 15 amino acids. In DNA, the CDR3 is TGTGCCAGCAGTTTAGGGCTTTCTTACACAGATACGCAGTATTTT. Translated: CASSLGLSYTDTQYF. Filled out from reference TRBV7-8 and TRBJ2-3, the complete variable domain reads GAGVSQSPRYKVAKRGQDVALRCDPISGHVSLFWYQQALGQGPEFLTYFQNEAQLDKSGLPSDRFFAERPEGSVSTLKIQRTQQEDSAVYLCASSLGLSYTDTQYFGPGTRLTVL.

The rearrangement links TRBV6-1 to TRBJ2-1; no clear D. V lost 8 bases to trimming and J lost 8 bases, with 19 bases between them. The CDR3 consists of 14 residues. CDR1 is MNHNS and CDR2 is SASEGT in the germline V gene. The CDR3 reads CASAGLGSTDEQFF. As DNA, the CDR3 is TGTGCCAGCGCTGGTCTGGGAAGTACCGATGAGCAGTTCTTC.

The J gene is TRBJ2-3, the V gene TRBV29-1; no clear D gene. The CDR3 is 15 amino acids. CDR1 is SQVTM, CDR2 ANQGSEA, per germline. The ends were cut back, 3 bases at V and 0 bases at J, with 13 bases in the middle. The CDR3 sequence is CSVDKVSTSTDTQYF. The CDR3 DNA follows: TGCAGCGTTGATAAGGTGTCGACTAGCACAGATACGCAGTATTTT.

V gene TRBV2 combines with J gene TRBJ1-2; a weak D match, TRBD1 (5 bases). The CDR3 totals 13 residues. V was shortened by 4 bases and J by 5 bases, with 11 bases between the two germline ends. The V gene's germline CDR1 is SNHLY and CDR2 FYNNEI. The CDR3 sequence: CASSGDGTYGYTF. CDR3 nucleotides: TGTGCCAGCAGTGGTGACGGGACTTATGGCTACACCTTC.

The chain is built from TRBV2 and TRBJ2-3; D may correspond to TRBD1 or TRBD2 (6 bases each). The V end was cut by 4 bases, the J end by 3 bases, with 17 bases between. Germline CDR1 and CDR2: SNHLY and FYNNEI. The CDR3 covers 16 residues. CDR3 region: CASSVEGGGTTDTQYF. CDR3 DNA: TGTGCCAGCAGTGTCGAGGGGGGCGGGACGACAGATACGCAGTATTTT.

V and J are TRBV5-4 and TRBJ2-7; 7 bases line up with TRBD1. Germline V gives CDR1 SGHNT, CDR2 YYREEE (reference sequence). The CDR3 spans 14 residues. V lost 3 bases and J lost 4; bases outside the gene matches: 7. The CDR3 DNA sequence: TGTGCCAGCAGCTCATACAGGGGAGAATACGAGCAGTACTTC. Translation gives CASSSYRGEYEQYF. The full variable domain, in which reference TRBV5-4 and TRBJ2-7 provide the parts outside the CDR3, is ETGVTQSPTHLIKTRGQQVTLRCSSQSGHNTVSWYQQALGQGPQFIFQYYREEENGRGNFPPRFSGLQFPNYSSELNVNALELDDSALYLCASSSYRGEYEQYFGPGTRLTVT.

V is TRBV7-3 and J is TRBJ1-1; D is uncertain. CDR3 size: 13 residues. CDR1 and CDR2 (germline): SGHTA, FQGTGA. V shed 2 bases and J shed 4 bases, with 8 bases lying between them. CDR3 DNA sequence: TGTGCCAGCAGCTTATCAGAAACCACTGAAGCTTTCTTT. It encodes CASSLSETTEAFF.

This sequence joins TRBV6-6 and TRBJ2-7, with D possibly TRBD1 on 6 matching bases. The CDR3 contains 14 residues. Germline CDR1 MNHNY, CDR2 SVGAGI (reference sequence). V lost 6 bases and J 3 bases, leaving 15 bases between the germline ends. Here the CDR3 DNA reads TGTGCCAGCAGGGAAACGGGACAAGTCTACGAGCAGTACTTC. Translated, it gives CASRETGQVYEQYF.

The chain employs TRBV9 and TRBJ2-3; D is possibly TRBD1 (5 bases). This CDR3 spans 13 amino acids. Trimming pared 2 bases from V and 6 bases from J, leaving 10 bases between. Germline V gives CDR1 SGDLS, CDR2 YYNGEE. This CDR3 reads CASSVQGRDTQYF. The CDR3 region has the DNA TGTGCCAGCAGCGTCCAGGGCCGGGATACGCAGTATTTT.

The J gene is TRBJ2-3, the V gene TRBV18; 7 bases are shared with TRBD2. The CDR3 extends over 16 amino acids. Germline loops: CDR1 KGHSH, CDR2 LQKENI. J lost 4 bases, V lost 4 bases, and 11 bases had no gene match. In DNA, the CDR3 is TGTGCCAGCTCACTCACACACGGCGGGAGTCCAGATACGCAGTATTTT. Protein product: CASSLTHGGSPDTQYF.